Below are 6 T cell receptor beta chains sequenced from a single sample in a study of blood T cell repertoires in COVID-19. Clones were sequenced by immunoSEQ multiplex PCR, and TCRdb holds only the in-frame ones, with some missing. Of tens of thousands of clones listed, around three quarters are singletons. Input material: peripheral blood. These receptors were collected from a man aged 55 to 69 with active or convalescent COVID-19.

This chain joins TRBV5-6 and TRBJ1-1; 7 bases map to TRBD1. The ends lost 1 base at V and 1 base at J; junction bases unmatched: 1. CDR1 is SGHDT, CDR2 YYEEEE, per germline. The CDR3 length is 14 residues. CDR3 residues: CASSLRQGNTEAFF. The DNA of the CDR3 is TGTGCCAGCAGCTTGCGACAGGGGAACACTGAAGCTTTCTTT.

J is TRBJ2-7 and V is TRBV2, with 10 positions matching TRBD1. Trimming took 3 bases from V and 1 from J; bases not matched to a gene: 9. This CDR3 comprises 17 residues. Per the germline V gene, CDR1 is SNHLY and CDR2 is FYNNEI. DNA for the CDR3: TGTGCCAGCAGTGACTTTACCTTGGGACAGGGGTCCTACGAGCAGTACTTC. Its translation: CASSDFTLGQGSYEQYF.

This chain uses TRBV29-1 with TRBJ2-1; D gene ambiguous. CDR1 is SQVTM, CDR2 ANQGSEA, per germline. There are 12 residues in the CDR3. Between the trimmed V and J ends, which lost 5 bases and 5 bases, there was a span of 10 bases. CDR3 in amino acids: CSVSNRDNEQFF. CDR3 coding DNA: TGCAGCGTTTCTAATCGAGACAATGAGCAGTTCTTC.

This clone showed up just once. The V call is TRBV14, the J call TRBJ2-7; tentatively, D is TRBD2 (6 bases). This CDR3 is built from 13 residues. V lost 4 bases and J lost 3, with 10 bases in between. Germline assignment: CDR1 SGHDN and CDR2 FVKESK. CDR3 sequence reads: CASSPRDFYEQYF. The CDR3 nucleotides are TGTGCCAGCAGCCCCCGGGACTTCTACGAGCAGTACTTC.

The CDR3, as DNA: TGTGCCAGCAGTTACGGGCAGGACGGGGAGCTGTTTTTT. Its protein is CASSYGQDGELFF. The V call is TRBV6-6, the J call TRBJ2-2; the D is unclear. This CDR3 is built from 13 residues. Trimming removed 2 bases at V and 7 bases at J, with 8 bases between. Germline V CDR1 and CDR2: MNHNY, SVGAGI (reference sequence).

The chain employs TRBV11-3 and TRBJ1-1; 8 nucleotides align to TRBD1. The CDR3 covers 15 residues. The junction had 6 bases not matched to a gene; V was cut back by 5 bases and J by 1 base. From germline, CDR1 is SGHNT and CDR2 YENEEA. CDR3 nucleotides: TGTGCCAGCAGCACCGGGGGACAGGAGAACACTGAAGCTTTCTTT. Its protein product is CASSTGGQENTEAFF.